The source of this T cell receptor (beta chain) is a study of T-cell reconstitution after alpha-beta-depleted transplantation in children. This clonotype was recorded at least ten times. As it was prepared, the TCRbeta library received unique molecular identifiers. TCRdb re-analysed the PCR reads in MiXCR, keeping a single row per CDR3 protein. The profile shows fewer than 130,000 distinct CDR3 sequences, about 9.3% of them singletons. This receptor was obtained from a human donor who donated a stem cell graft to a child with acute lymphoblastic leukemia. Sequences were derived from PBMCs from the stem cell graft donor, sampled from the stem cell graft.

The CDR3, as DNA: TGTGCCAGCAGCTTAGGGAGATTCCAAGAGACCCAGTACTTC. This codes for CASSLGRFQETQYF. This chain uses TRBV11-2 with TRBJ2-5; D gene unclear. Germline V CDR1 and CDR2: SGHAT, FQNNGV. The CDR3 is 14 residues long. With 1 base removed from V and 1 base from J, the gap between germline ends came to 7 bases.